The T cell receptor (beta chain) under discussion was sequenced for a study of blood T cell repertoires in COVID-19. Study information: Spain, Italy and the United States supplied samples that represented acute and convalescent COVID-19. Nucleic acid was either cDNA or gDNA, and it came from T cells, B-cell-depleted T cells, or PBMCs.

Germline V gene lookup returns CDR1 WSHSY and CDR2 SAAADI. The V end was cut by 3 bases, the J end by 3 bases, with 20 bases between. The CDR3 consists of 17 residues. Authors' methods: From reference gene primer amplification, estimates of nucleated cell counts were derived. Sequenced by immunoSEQ multiplex PCR; TCRdb stores in-frame clones only, minus some. Clonal size and the V and J genes are those of that table, whereas D and trimming came from the DNA. Counted here are around 63,000 clones, more than 60% occurring once; the ten biggest clones make up less than 6%. This chain uses TRBV10-2 with TRBJ1-1; no clear D. The sample taken for sequencing was peripheral blood. The clonotype was recovered from a woman between 70 and 85 years old with acute or convalescent COVID-19. The CDR3 nucleotides are TGCGCCAGCAGTGAACTGGGCTTTTTGGGGAGGGACACTGAAGCTTTCTTT. This sequence encodes CASSELGFLGRDTEAFF.